These T cell receptor beta chains were read from a single sample in a study of cytomegalovirus exposure and HLA in healthy donors. Some clones are missing from TCRdb's copy, which holds only in-frame ones; the method was immunoSEQ multiplex PCR. This table holds about 190,000 clones, roughly 80% found once. The sample consisted of PBMCs. These receptors all stem from a man aged 35 to 55 in good health and CMV-seropositive. Both conserved end residues are part of each CDR3. D genes are given only for firm matches. Only part of the rows carry a size: once, few, many, or a class if the clone is expanded.

length: 14
D: TRBD2
J: TRBJ2-2
size: once
V: TRBV29-1
DNA: TGCAGCGTTGGGGGCCAGGGAGGGGCCGGGGAGCTGTTTTTT
CDR3: CSVGGQGGAGELFF

length: 14
D: TRBD1
J: TRBJ1-2
size: -
V: TRBV15
DNA: TGTGCCACCAGCGGACGGGGACAGGGTCGGGGCTACACCTTC
CDR3: CATSGRGQGRGYTF

length: 15
D: -
J: TRBJ1-4
size: -
V: TRBV15
DNA: TGTGCCACCAGCAGAGAACCGGCAACTAATGAAAAACTGTTTTTT
CDR3: CATSREPATNEKLFF

length: 18
D: -
J: TRBJ1-5
size: few
V: TRBV5-1
DNA: TGCGCCAGCAGCTTGTCGCAAAGAGGGCTTTATAGCAATCAGCCCCAGCATTTT
CDR3: CASSLSQRGLYSNQPQHF

length: 14
D: -
J: TRBJ2-7
size: -
V: TRBV7-3
DNA: TGTGCCAGCAGCTTCGGCGGGGCCACCTACGAGCAGTACTTC
CDR3: CASSFGGATYEQYF

length: 13
D: TRBD1
J: TRBJ1-2
size: -
V: TRBV19
DNA: TGTGCCAGTAGCATTTCGACAGGGGACGGCTACACCTTC
CDR3: CASSISTGDGYTF

length: 19
D: TRBD1
J: TRBJ2-7
size: once
V: TRBV7-6
DNA: TGTGCCAGCAGCTTAGCAGCTGCAACGCGACAGGGGTTGTTATTCGAGCAGTACTTC
CDR3: CASSLAAATRQGLLFEQYF

length: 12
D: -
J: TRBJ2-7
size: -
V: TRBV29-1
DNA: TGCAGCGTTTTAGCCAGCTCCTACGAGCAGTACTTC
CDR3: CSVLASSYEQYF

length: 17
D: -
J: TRBJ1-3
size: -
V: TRBV7-9
DNA: TGTTCCAGCAGCTTAGAAGGGGAAGCTTACTCTGGAAACACCATATATTTT
CDR3: CSSSLEGEAYSGNTIYF

length: 17
D: -
J: TRBJ1-5
size: -
V: TRBV9
DNA: TGTGCCAGCAGCGCTGGGGGGGGCGGGGCCGCAAATCAGCCCCAGCATTTT
CDR3: CASSAGGGGAANQPQHF

length: 16
D: TRBD2
J: TRBJ2-3
size: once
V: TRBV9
DNA: TGTGCCAGCAGCGTAGCTACCGGGGGGGGCAAAGATACGCAGTATTTT
CDR3: CASSVATGGGKDTQYF

length: 13
D: -
J: TRBJ2-2
size: -
V: TRBV5-1
DNA: TGCGCCAGCAGCTTGCGGGTGACGTTAGAGCTGTTTTTT
CDR3: CASSLRVTLELFF

length: 13
D: -
J: TRBJ2-2
size: -
V: TRBV9
DNA: TGTGCCAGCAGCGTAGCGTACACCGGGGAGCTGTTTTTT
CDR3: CASSVAYTGELFF

length: 11
D: -
J: TRBJ2-7
size: -
V: TRBV30
DNA: TGTGCCTGGAGGGTGCAGGGTAGACAGTACTTC
CDR3: CAWRVQGRQYF

length: 15
D: TRBD1
J: TRBJ2-1
size: once
V: TRBV28
DNA: TGTGCCAGCAGTTTGGGCGGACAGGGTGGGGATGAGCAGTTCTTC
CDR3: CASSLGGQGGDEQFF

length: 14
D: -
J: TRBJ2-7
size: few
V: TRBV5-4
DNA: TGTGCCAGCAGCTTGGGGCTGCTCTCCTACGAGCAGTACTTC
CDR3: CASSLGLLSYEQYF

length: 15
D: -
J: TRBJ1-2
size: -
V: TRBV6-1
DNA: TGTGCCAGCAGTGAACGGCGACAGGCTAGCTATGGCTACACCTTC
CDR3: CASSERRQASYGYTF

length: 14
D: -
J: TRBJ2-7
size: -
V: TRBV7-7
DNA: TGTGCTAGCAGCTTAGAGGAGGGTCCCTACGAGCAGTACTTC
CDR3: CASSLEEGPYEQYF

length: 16
D: -
J: TRBJ2-7
size: -
V: TRBV6-6
DNA: TGTGCCAGCAGTTACTCCCCCCAGGACAGCTCCTACGAGCAGTACTTC
CDR3: CASSYSPQDSSYEQYF

length: 17
D: -
J: TRBJ2-4
size: -
V: TRBV4-2
DNA: TGTGCCAGCAGCCAAGATCGAACCGGGGTGGGCCCGAACATTCAGTACTTC
CDR3: CASSQDRTGVGPNIQYF

length: 11
D: -
J: TRBJ2-5
size: -
V: TRBV7-2
DNA: TGTGCCAGCAGCTTAGGGGGAGCCCAGTACTTC
CDR3: CASSLGGAQYF

length: 13
D: -
J: TRBJ2-7
size: -
V: TRBV6-5
DNA: TGTGCCAGCAGTTTGGCGGGGGCCCACGAGCAGTACTTC
CDR3: CASSLAGAHEQYF

length: 17
D: TRBD1
J: TRBJ1-2
size: -
V: TRBV9
DNA: TGTGCCAGCAGCGCCCCTTTGGGGACAGTTAATCGCTATGGCTACACCTTC
CDR3: CASSAPLGTVNRYGYTF

length: 12
D: -
J: TRBJ1-1
size: -
V: TRBV27
DNA: TGTGCCAGCAGTTTAACCGGGACAGAAGCTTTCTTT
CDR3: CASSLTGTEAFF

length: 14
D: -
J: TRBJ2-3
size: -
V: TRBV27
DNA: TGTGCCAGCAGTTTACGACAGGGAGGAGATACGCAGTATTTT
CDR3: CASSLRQGGDTQYF

length: 15
D: TRBD1
J: TRBJ2-2
size: -
V: TRBV28
DNA: TGTGCCAGCAGCTACCTGGGACAGGGGGCCGGGGAGCTGTTTTTT
CDR3: CASSYLGQGAGELFF